Each of the 31 T cell receptor beta chains below was sequenced from the same sample in a study of cytomegalovirus exposure and HLA in healthy donors. The PCR employed 60 Vbeta primers together with 13 Jbeta primers. Data came from immunoSEQ multiplex PCR; TCRdb stores just in-frame clones and leaves some out. The sample totals 200,000 or so clones. Sequencing input: PBMCs. All receptors come from a boy between 10 and 17 years old in good health and CMV-seronegative.

This chain links TRBV6-5 with TRBJ2-7; D perhaps matches TRBD1 (6 bases). Germline-derived CDR1 and CDR2 are MNHEY and SVGAGI. This CDR3 contains 14 residues. Trimming took off 1 base at V and 6 bases at J, with 13 bases between the two ends. DNA of the CDR3: TGTGCCAGCAGTTACTTAGACAGGCTAGGCGAGCAGTACTTC. It is translated as CASSYLDRLGEQYF.

V and J are TRBV4-3 and TRBJ1-3, with D possibly matching TRBD1 (5 bases). The CDR3 runs 15 residues. V was clipped by 3 bases and J by 2 bases, with 11 bases between them. Germline V gene data show CDR1 as LGHNA and CDR2 as YSLEER. The DNA of the CDR3 is TGCGCCAGCAGCCAGGGGACTGCCCCTGGAAACACCATATATTTT. Amino acids: CASSQGTAPGNTIYF.

The chain combines TRBV4-1 with TRBJ2-5; D call uncertain. Trimming pared 3 bases from V and 3 bases from J, leaving 8 bases between. CDR3 length: 13 residues. Germline CDR1 and CDR2: MGHRA and YSYEKL. CDR3 loop: CASSHLVKETQYF. CDR3 nucleotides: TGCGCCAGCAGCCACCTAGTGAAAGAGACCCAGTACTTC.

The chain links TRBV30 to TRBJ2-2; weak D call: TRBD1 (5 bases). Trimming pared 3 bases from V and 7 bases from J, leaving 12 bases between. CDR1 GTSNPN and CDR2 SVGIG come from the germline V gene (reference sequence). This CDR3 comprises 13 residues. CDR3 residues: CAWRGQGHGELFF. CDR3 DNA sequence: TGTGCCTGGAGGGGCCAGGGCCACGGGGAGCTGTTTTTT.

V gene TRBV11-2 combines with J gene TRBJ2-3; TRBD2 matches at 8 bases. This CDR3 has 15 amino acids. Germline values: CDR1 SGHAT, CDR2 FQNNGV. V lost 1 base to trimming and J lost 5 bases; unmatched junction nucleotides: 5. In nucleotides, the CDR3 is TGTGCCAGCAGCTTAGCGGGGGGGACTGTAGATACGCAGTATTTT. Its translation is CASSLAGGTVDTQYF.

J is TRBJ2-6 and V is TRBV19; D is unresolved. CDR3 length: 14 residues. Germline values: CDR1 LNHDA, CDR2 SQIVND (reference sequence). Trimming cost V 6 bases and J 2 bases, with 8 bases left between them. Written as DNA, the CDR3 is TGTGCCAGTAGATCGAGAACTGGGGCCAACGTCCTGACTTTC. Its translation is CASRSRTGANVLTF.

The chain combines TRBV5-1 with TRBJ2-7; 8 nucleotides match TRBD1. J gave up 1 base and V 3 bases, and 9 bases lay outside the gene matches. CDR1 is SGHRS, CDR2 YFSETQ, per germline. This CDR3 region has 16 residues. CDR3 in amino acids: CASSSQVDRGSYEQYF. The CDR3 nucleotides read TGCGCCAGCAGCTCTCAGGTCGACAGGGGATCCTACGAGCAGTACTTC.

The chain has TRBV7-6 and TRBJ2-7; D is ambiguous. V lost 1 base and J 2 bases, leaving 12 bases between the germline ends. The CDR3 runs 15 residues. The V gene's germline CDR1 is SGHVS and CDR2 FNYEAQ. CDR3 sequence reads: CASSLGAGMTYEQYF. In DNA, the CDR3 is TGTGCCAGCAGCTTAGGGGCAGGTATGACCTACGAGCAGTACTTC.

The chain recombines TRBV7-6 with TRBJ1-4; the D is unclear. Trimming cost V 5 bases and J 5 bases, with 6 bases left between them. The CDR3 is made up of 12 amino acids. Germline CDR1 SGHVS, CDR2 FNYEAQ. The CDR3 sequence: CASSDGNEKLFF. The CDR3 DNA is TGTGCCAGCAGCGACGGGAATGAAAAACTGTTTTTT.

The chain has TRBV15 and TRBJ2-3; possible D gene TRBD2, 6 bases. Between the trimmed V and J ends, which lost 0 bases and 3 bases, there was a span of 13 bases. There are 16 residues in the CDR3. Germline CDR1 is LNHNV and CDR2 is YYDKDF (reference sequence). The CDR3 is CATSRDGLANTDTQYF. The CDR3 DNA follows: TGTGCCACCAGCAGAGATGGGCTAGCGAATACAGATACGCAGTATTTT.

The V and J genes are TRBV28 and TRBJ1-3, with D unresolved. CDR1 and CDR2 (germline): MDHEN, SYDVKM. The CDR3 loop spans 12 amino acids. Trimming removed 3 bases from V and 7 bases from J, with 7 bases in between. This chain's CDR3 is CASSFPMNTIYF. In DNA form, the CDR3 reads TGTGCCAGCAGTTTCCCTATGAACACCATATATTTT. The variable domain in full, completed from reference TRBV28 and TRBJ1-3, reads DVKVTQSSRYLVKRTGEKVFLECVQDMDHENMFWYRQDPGLGLRLIYFSYDVKMKEKGDIPEGYSVSREKKERFSLILESASTNQTSMYLCASSFPMNTIYFGEGSWLTVV.

The V and J genes are TRBV5-1 and TRBJ2-5, with D possibly TRBD2 on 6 matching bases. This CDR3 spans 16 amino acids. Trimming cost V 3 bases and J 5 bases, with 20 bases left between them. Germline V gene lookup returns CDR1 SGHRS and CDR2 YFSETQ. The CDR3 DNA reads as TGCGCCAGCAGCTCCGGGACTGTAAGGGTCCTTGAGACCCAGTACTTC. Protein product: CASSSGTVRVLETQYF.

The gene calls are TRBV9 and TRBJ2-5; no clear D gene. The DNA matches TRBJ2-7 better at its end, which makes the J call doubtful. This CDR3 comprises 13 residues. Germline V gene data show CDR1 as SGDLS and CDR2 as YYNGEE. The CDR3 is CASSAGVGDEQYF. The CDR3 DNA reads TGTGCCAGCAGCGCCGGAGTGGGTGACGAGCAGTACTTC.

The chain couples TRBV10-3 to TRBJ1-1; D is undetermined. V lost 3 bases and J lost 6, with 14 bases in between. Per the germline V gene, CDR1 is ENHRY and CDR2 is SYGVKD. The CDR3 consists of 14 residues. CDR3 loop: CAISELTTTAEAFF. The CDR3 DNA reads TGTGCCATCAGTGAATTGACAACGACGGCTGAAGCTTTCTTT.

CDR3 nucleotide sequence: TGTGCCACCAGCAGGGGACAGGGTGAATCGGAGACCCAGTACTTC. It codes for CATSRGQGESETQYF. The V call is TRBV15, the J call TRBJ2-5; 9 bases are shared with TRBD1. Trimming took 3 bases from V and 5 from J; bases not matched to a gene: 7. Germline V gene data show CDR1 as LNHNV and CDR2 as YYDKDF (reference sequence). This CDR3 spans 15 amino acids.

The chain joins TRBV29-1 to TRBJ2-7; a weak D match, TRBD2 (5 bases). With 5 bases removed from V and 3 bases from J, the gap between germline ends came to 11 bases. Looked up from germline, CDR1 is SQVTM and CDR2 is ANQGSEA. The CDR3 loop spans 12 amino acids. The CDR3 reads CSVTGIFYEQYF. The CDR3 coding sequence is TGCAGCGTTACCGGGATATTCTACGAGCAGTACTTC.

V gene TRBV19 combines with J gene TRBJ2-5, with TRBD2 identical over 9 bases. The CDR3 extends over 16 amino acids. Germline-derived CDR1 and CDR2 are LNHDA and SQIVND (reference sequence). V was clipped by 5 bases and J by 5 bases; unmatched bases: 12. The CDR3 is CASSRGLAGPAETQYF. Written as DNA, the CDR3 is TGTGCCAGTAGTCGTGGTCTAGCGGGGCCAGCGGAGACCCAGTACTTC.

This chain uses TRBV12-5 with TRBJ1-5; tentatively, D is TRBD1 (6 bases). The V gene lost 7 bases and the J gene lost 6 bases, with 19 bases spanning the gap. This CDR3 contains 15 residues. CDR1 is LGHNT and CDR2 is FRNRAP in the germline V gene. The CDR3 loop is CASAPSPGVPQPQHF. The CDR3, as DNA: TGTGCTAGTGCCCCCTCTCCAGGGGTTCCTCAGCCCCAGCATTTT.

V gene TRBV9 combines with J gene TRBJ1-1; the match to TRBD1 covers 8 bases. Trimming took 4 bases from V and 7 from J; bases not matched to a gene: 6. Germline-derived CDR1 and CDR2 are SGDLS and YYNGEE. CDR3 length: 13 amino acids. The CDR3, as DNA: TGTGCCAGCAGCCTGGGACAGGAGAATGAAGCTTTCTTT. It encodes CASSLGQENEAFF.

The chain carries TRBV11-2 and TRBJ2-1; D possibly corresponds to TRBD1 (5 bases). The CDR3 covers 17 residues. V dropped 5 bases and J dropped 0 bases, with 17 bases sitting between them. Germline values: CDR1 SGHAT, CDR2 FQNNGV. DNA of the CDR3: TGTGCCAGCAGCAAAGAACCGACAGTTAGCTCCTACAATGAGCAGTTCTTC. It specifies CASSKEPTVSSYNEQFF.

The rearrangement joins TRBV9 to TRBJ2-2; the D is unclear. The CDR3 loop spans 16 amino acids. V was cut by 0 bases and J by 0 bases, with 9 bases left in between. The germline CDR1 and CDR2 sequences are SGDLS and YYNGEE. The CDR3 coding sequence is TGTGCCAGCAGCGTAGTGACAACCCCGAACACCGGGGAGCTGTTTTTT. This sequence encodes CASSVVTTPNTGELFF. The complete variable domain, with remaining parts taken from reference TRBV9 and TRBJ2-2, reads DSGVTQTPKHLITATGQRVTLRCSPRSGDLSVYWYQQSLDQGLQFLIQYYNGEERAKGNILERFSAQQFPDLHSELNLSSLELGDSALYFCASSVVTTPNTGELFFGEGSRLTVL.

The chain is built from TRBV7-9 and TRBJ2-1; TRBD1 might be the D (6 bases). The CDR3 covers 12 residues. V dropped 6 bases and J dropped 13 bases, with 16 bases sitting between them. Germline V gives CDR1 SEHNR, CDR2 FQNEAQ (reference sequence). The CDR3 loop reads CASSPQQGQQFF. Written as DNA, the CDR3 is TGTGCCAGCAGTCCCCAACAGGGTCAACAGTTCTTC.

A remark on this clone: Compared with germline, one end of the junction differs, possibly owing to a read error. The rearrangement links TRBV7-9 to TRBJ2-7, with 15 bases identical to TRBD2. Per germline, CDR1 SEHNR and CDR2 FQNEAQ (reference sequence). The CDR3 is 17 residues long. CDR3 sequence reads: CASSVAGLAGGSYEQYF. The CDR3 DNA is TGTGCCAGCAGCGTAGCGGGACTAGCGGGGGGTAGCTACGAGCAGTACTTC.

V usage is TRBV27 and J usage is TRBJ1-2; D is perhaps TRBD1 (6 bases). V gave up 4 bases and J gave up 7 bases, with 22 bases separating them. The CDR3 consists of 16 residues. CDR1 and CDR2 from the germline V gene are MNHEY and SMNVEV (reference sequence). CDR3 protein: CASSSSSDRITAGYTF. CDR3 bases: TGTGCCAGCAGTTCCTCGTCGGACAGAATTACCGCTGGCTACACCTTC.

The J gene is TRBJ1-1, the V gene TRBV2, with TRBD1 matching 10 bases. The CDR3 contains 18 residues. V dropped 6 bases and J dropped 5; count of bases not matched to a gene: 18. Germline V lookup: CDR1 SNHLY, CDR2 FYNNEI. The chain's CDR3 is CASREGGDRGLSGTEAFF. The CDR3 DNA follows: TGTGCCAGCAGAGAGGGGGGAGACAGGGGGCTATCGGGGACTGAAGCTTTCTTT.

This chain connects TRBV7-9 to TRBJ2-6, with a tentative D call TRBD2 (5 bases). V was trimmed by 7 bases and J by 1 base, leaving 11 bases between them. Germline values: CDR1 SEHNR, CDR2 FQNEAQ (reference sequence). The CDR3 extends over 15 amino acids. CDR3 in DNA: TGTGCCAGCACCCCTCGGGATTCTGGGGCCAACGTCCTGACTTTC. Translation gives CASTPRDSGANVLTF.

This chain joins TRBV30 and TRBJ2-1; perhaps TRBD1 as D (5 bases). Trimming removed 0 bases from V and 7 bases from J, with 13 bases in between. CDR1 is GTSNPN and CDR2 is SVGIG in the germline V gene (reference sequence). This CDR3 spans 14 amino acids. The CDR3 nucleotides read TGTGCCTGGAGTGTACGGGTAAGGGGAAATGAGCAGTTCTTC. Translated, it gives CAWSVRVRGNEQFF.

J is TRBJ2-7 and V is TRBV4-1, with D possibly TRBD2 on 5 matching bases. Germline values: CDR1 MGHRA, CDR2 YSYEKL. V lost 0 bases and J 3 bases, leaving 15 bases between the germline ends. This CDR3 has 16 amino acids. CDR3 protein: CASSQDFAGARYEQYF. CDR3 DNA sequence: TGCGCCAGCAGCCAAGATTTTGCGGGCGCCCGCTACGAGCAGTACTTC.

The chain joins TRBV4-1 to TRBJ2-2; 8 bases match TRBD2. The germline V gene has CDR1 MGHRA and CDR2 YSYEKL. After removal of 4 bases from V and 1 base from J, the junction contained 11 bases not matched to a gene. The CDR3 covers 18 residues. The CDR3 DNA sequence: TGCGCCAGCAGCCCCCTTGGCGTTAGCGGGGAGAACACCGGGGAGCTGTTTTTT. Translation: CASSPLGVSGENTGELFF.

The rearrangement links TRBV4-1 to TRBJ2-7, with TRBD1 identical over 8 bases. In germline, CDR1 is MGHRA, CDR2 YSYEKL. The CDR3 runs to 16 residues. V gave up 4 bases and J gave up 5 bases; unmatched junction bases: 13. The CDR3 DNA follows: TGCGCCAGCAGCCTCTCTCCGGGACAGGATAAGGACGAGCAGTACTTC. Amino acid sequence: CASSLSPGQDKDEQYF.

The chain uses TRBV19 and TRBJ2-2; TRBD1 might be the D (6 bases). The CDR3 sequence is 13 residues long. Trimming pared 9 bases from V and 7 bases from J, leaving 15 bases between. Germline V gives CDR1 LNHDA, CDR2 SQIVND (reference sequence). For the CDR3, the DNA is TGTGCCAGCTCGAGGGGGTCGGTCGGGGAGCTGTTTTTT. Translated: CASSRGSVGELFF.